This TCR beta chain was found in a study of blood T cell repertoires in COVID-19 (dated by TCRdb to 2018 to 2021). About the full investigation: Collaborator samples came from the United States, Italy and Spain and covered acute and convalescent phases of COVID-19. HLA class I and class II types, where available, came from metadata supplied by the sample provider rather than from assay-based typing. Nearly every sample came with metadata listing a de-identified subject ID, COVID-19 status, age in years and sex. The material from the prospective study consisted of cDNA or gDNA derived from T cells, B-cell-depleted T cells, or PBMCs. The samples were drawn from the first 160 participants of the ongoing ImmuneRACE study and from more than 1,000 subjects provided by 6 global collaborators. The repertoires were made available in a free public database intended to serve as a resource for research on the immune response to SARS-CoV-2. The dataset comprised deeply sampled blood TCRbeta repertoires from subjects exposed to, actively infected with, or recovered from COVID-19. Broader findings and caveats from the paper: Clinical and demographic metadata were provided uncurated, with the amount varying by source and participant.

TCRbeta CDR3 regions were amplified from genomic DNA using the immunoSEQ Assay, a bias-controlled multiplex PCR. In the paper's pipeline: Nucleated cell counts per sample were estimated from amplification of reference gene primers within the assay. Sequence reads were collapsed and filtered to measure the absolute abundance of every unique TCRbeta CDR3 rearrangement. Productive Simpson clonality was computed per sample as the square root of Simpson's diversity index over productive rearrangements. TCRdb took over this immuneACCESS table, retaining in-frame rearrangements with V and J assigned. Such tables are incomplete; in checked studies, under half of the missing clones stem from an unresolved V gene, and the remainder is unexplained. V and J calls and clone size come straight from that table; D and trimming were deduced from the DNA. This sample comprises 70,000 to 95,000 clones, roughly 96% of them detected only once. The biggest ten clones account for almost 4.5% of the sample.

On this clone itself: Its binding antigen is unknown. Base qualities were left out, and no much larger clone turns up one base away.

The collaborating institutions used their own protocols to collect whole blood in K2EDTA tubes. For TCRbeta analysis, collaborators shipped samples as frozen whole blood, isolated PBMCs, or DNA extracted from either of those sample types. Measured from the cysteine to the phenylalanine, the CDR3 is 15 residues long. Only the CDR3 DNA is retained, 45 bases long and in frame from the first base. Reading the germline V gene (reference sequence) gives CDR1 LGHDT and CDR2 YNNKEL. Germline trimming: 4 bases from V, 7 bases from J; junction bases outside gene matches: 7. The sequence was obtained from a human donor with active COVID-19. The donor label of this sample is uncertain. The chain is made from TRBV3-1 (or the pseudogene TRBV3-2) and TRBJ1-6, with 7 bases matching TRBD1. Sequences were obtained from peripheral blood. The CDR3 region: CASSLRGVTNSPLHF. The DNA is TGTGCCAGCAGCCTCAGGGGGGTTACGAATTCACCCCTCCACTTT.